The 6 T cell receptor beta chains in this list originate from one sample, sequenced in a study of technical replicates of blood from a few donors. Some clones are missing from TCRdb's copy, which holds only in-frame ones; the method was immunoSEQ multiplex PCR. Found here are about 56,000 clones, 90% to 95% of them singletons; the top ten hold 3.5% to 5.5%. Sequences were obtained from PBMCs. The receptors stem from a human donor in good health. Some clones in this sample may be carry-over from other donors' samples.

This clone came up once. CDR3 sequence (DNA): TGTGCCATCAGTGAATGGGGCTTGAACACTGAAGCTTTCTTT. This codes for CAISEWGLNTEAFF. The genes are TRBV10-3 and TRBJ1-1; a possible D gene is TRBD1 (5 bases). The CDR3 length is 14 residues. V lost 3 bases and J lost 0, with 8 bases in between. Germline CDR1 reads ENHRY; CDR2 reads SYGVKD.

The CDR3 DNA reads as TGTGCCAGCAGCTCGGGACTAGCGGACACCGGGGAGCTGTTTTTT. Encoded protein: CASSSGLADTGELFF. This chain joins TRBV11-3 and TRBJ2-2; 11 positions agree with TRBD2. This CDR3 contains 15 residues. The V segment lost 4 bases and the J segment 3 bases; nucleotides outside the gene matches: 1. Per the germline V gene, CDR1 is SGHNT and CDR2 is YENEEA.

The chain's CDR3 is CASSLGSGVAAEQYF. The CDR3 nucleotides read TGTGCCAGCAGTTTAGGTTCGGGAGTTGCGGCCGAGCAGTACTTC. This chain joins TRBV27 and TRBJ2-7, with TRBD2 as a possible D gene (6 bases). Trimming removed 2 bases from V and 6 bases from J, with 17 bases in between. The V gene's germline CDR1 is MNHEY and CDR2 SMNVEV (reference sequence). The CDR3 is 15 residues long.

This clone occurred a few times. This rearrangement joins TRBV18 to TRBJ1-6; 9 positions match TRBD1. Germline trimming cut 2 bases from V and 10 bases from J; bases unmatched to any gene: 6. The germline gives CDR1 KGHSH, CDR2 LQKENI. This CDR3 contains 15 residues. CDR3 coding DNA: TGTGCCAGCTCACCAGAACAGGGGGCAGGATCACCCCTCCACTTT. Its translation: CASSPEQGAGSPLHF.

CDR3 coding DNA: TGTGCCAGCAGTCATCGAAAAGGGGGCTCTGAAGCTTTCTTT. It specifies CASSHRKGGSEAFF. The chain recombines TRBV6-5 with TRBJ1-1; 7 bases are shared with TRBD1. Germline V gene lookup returns CDR1 MNHEY and CDR2 SVGAGI. This CDR3 comprises 14 residues. Trimming cost V 5 bases and J 6 bases; bases outside gene matches: 9.

Only one count was recorded for this clone. This rearrangement joins TRBV6-5 to TRBJ2-7, with D unresolved. Trimming left V 6 bases short and J 6 bases short, with 15 bases between. This CDR3 spans 13 amino acids. CDR1 and CDR2 from the germline V gene are MNHEY and SVGAGI. CDR3: CASSPERRAEQYF. For the CDR3, the DNA is TGTGCCAGCAGCCCAGAGAGGCGTGCCGAGCAGTACTTC.